The 4 T cell receptor beta chains reported below all come from one sample, sequenced in a study of cytomegalovirus exposure and HLA in healthy donors. A multiplex PCR was run with 60 Vbeta primers and 13 Jbeta primers. Libraries were prepared by immunoSEQ multiplex PCR; TCRdb keeps only in-frame clonotypes and omits some of them. The table records around 180,000 clones, 75% to 85% of them present only once. The specimen was PBMCs. The receptors here all came from a woman aged 30 to 39 in good health and CMV-seropositive.

The rearrangement uses TRBV14 and TRBJ2-7, with unresolved D. This CDR3 contains 15 residues. V was cut by 0 bases and J by 6 bases, with 15 bases left in between. CDR1 is SGHDN, CDR2 FVKESK, per germline. The CDR3 loop reads CASSQDLSAVGEQYF. The CDR3 nucleotides are TGTGCCAGCAGCCAAGATCTAAGTGCGGTCGGCGAGCAGTACTTC.

This rearrangement joins TRBV28 to TRBJ2-7; 9 bases agree with TRBD2. V trimming: 5 bases; J trimming: 8 bases; junction bases outside the gene matches: 10. Looked up from germline, CDR1 is MDHEN and CDR2 is SYDVKM. The CDR3 totals 14 residues. The CDR3 sequence: CASSKLAGANKQYF. DNA of the CDR3: TGTGCCAGCAGTAAACTAGCGGGCGCAAACAAGCAGTACTTC.

The chain combines TRBV29-1 with TRBJ2-7; 8 bases map to TRBD2. Germline trimming cut 5 bases from V and 7 bases from J; bases unmatched to any gene: 7. Germline V lookup: CDR1 SQVTM, CDR2 ANQGSEA. There are 12 residues in the CDR3. The CDR3 DNA sequence: TGCAGCGTTACAGCGGGAGATCGAGAGCAGTACTTC. This codes for CSVTAGDREQYF.

The chain links TRBV5-1 to TRBJ2-1; D is uncertain. Trimming took off 0 bases at V and 10 bases at J, with 14 bases between the two ends. Germline CDR1 is SGHRS and CDR2 is YFSETQ. The CDR3 length is 14 residues. In DNA form, the CDR3 reads TGCGCCAGCAGCTTGGATTTCAGTCTTCAGGAGCAGTTCTTC. Protein product: CASSLDFSLQEQFF.